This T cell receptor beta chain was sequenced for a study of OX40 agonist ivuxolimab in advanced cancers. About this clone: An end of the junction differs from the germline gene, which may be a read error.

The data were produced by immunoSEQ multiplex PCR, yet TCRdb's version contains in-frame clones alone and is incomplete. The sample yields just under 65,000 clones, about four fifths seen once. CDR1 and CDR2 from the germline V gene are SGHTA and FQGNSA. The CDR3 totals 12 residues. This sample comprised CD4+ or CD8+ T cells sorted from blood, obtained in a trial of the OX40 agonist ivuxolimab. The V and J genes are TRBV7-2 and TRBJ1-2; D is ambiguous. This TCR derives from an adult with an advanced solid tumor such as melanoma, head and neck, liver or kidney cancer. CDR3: CASSLQTGHPSF. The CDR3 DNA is TGTGCCAGCAGCTTGCAGACGGGCCACCCTTCCTTC.